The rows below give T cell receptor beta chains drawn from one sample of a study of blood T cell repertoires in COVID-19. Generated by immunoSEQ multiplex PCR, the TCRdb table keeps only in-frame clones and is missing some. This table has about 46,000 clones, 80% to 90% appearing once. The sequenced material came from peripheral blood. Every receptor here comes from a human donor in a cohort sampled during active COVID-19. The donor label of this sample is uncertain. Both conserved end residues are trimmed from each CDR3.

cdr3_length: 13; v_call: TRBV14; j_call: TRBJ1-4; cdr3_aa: ASSLAGTGREKLF
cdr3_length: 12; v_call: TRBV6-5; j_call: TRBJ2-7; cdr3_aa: ASNPPGQTREQY
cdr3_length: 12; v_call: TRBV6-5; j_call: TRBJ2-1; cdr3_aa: ASSSGGPYNEQF
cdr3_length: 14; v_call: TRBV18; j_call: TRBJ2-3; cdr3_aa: ASSPRGTSGADTQY
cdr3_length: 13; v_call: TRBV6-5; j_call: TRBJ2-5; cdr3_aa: ASSYDRVKVETQY
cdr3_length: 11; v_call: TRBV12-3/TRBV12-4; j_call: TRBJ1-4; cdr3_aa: ASRGGANEKLF
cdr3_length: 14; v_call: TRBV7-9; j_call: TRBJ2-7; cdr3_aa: ASSPRTGQPIHEQY
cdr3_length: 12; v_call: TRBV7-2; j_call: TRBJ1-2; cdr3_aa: ASSLSRGDYGYT
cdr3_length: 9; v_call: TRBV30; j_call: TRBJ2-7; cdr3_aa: AGGHHHEQY
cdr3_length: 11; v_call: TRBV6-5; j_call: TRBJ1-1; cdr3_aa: ASSYLADTEAF
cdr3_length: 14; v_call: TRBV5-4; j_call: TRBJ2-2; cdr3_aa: ASSSPSGGGTGELF
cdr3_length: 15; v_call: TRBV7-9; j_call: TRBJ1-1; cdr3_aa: ASSFGILEGANTEAF
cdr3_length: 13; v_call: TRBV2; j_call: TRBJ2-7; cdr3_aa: ASSLLKGGAYEQY
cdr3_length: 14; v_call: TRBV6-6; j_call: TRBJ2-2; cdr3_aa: ASRPGTGGLAGELF
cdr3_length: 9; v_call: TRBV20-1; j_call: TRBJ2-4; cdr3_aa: SARDLLYEY
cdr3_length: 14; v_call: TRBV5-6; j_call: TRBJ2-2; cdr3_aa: ASSWGAGANTGELF
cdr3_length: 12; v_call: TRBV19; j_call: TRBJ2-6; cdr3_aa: ARPRAFGANVLT
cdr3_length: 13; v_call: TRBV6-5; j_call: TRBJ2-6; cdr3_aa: ASSPLGVGANVLT
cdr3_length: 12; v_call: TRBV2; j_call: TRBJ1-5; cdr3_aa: ASSEGAPSQPQH
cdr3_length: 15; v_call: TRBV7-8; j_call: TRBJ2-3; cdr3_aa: ASSSRLAGGHTDTQY
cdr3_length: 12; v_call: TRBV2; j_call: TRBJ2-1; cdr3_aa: ASRPTRGYNEQF
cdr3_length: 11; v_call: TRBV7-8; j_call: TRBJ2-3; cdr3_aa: ASSLTTGDTQY
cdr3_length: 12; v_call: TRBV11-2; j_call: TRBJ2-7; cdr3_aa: ASSSNRGGHEQY
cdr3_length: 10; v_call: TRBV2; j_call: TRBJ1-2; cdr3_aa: ASSAGNYGYT
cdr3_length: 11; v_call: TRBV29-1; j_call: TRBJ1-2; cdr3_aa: SVRTGTNYGYT
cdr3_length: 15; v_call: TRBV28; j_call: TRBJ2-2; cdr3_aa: ASSPGLAGGWTGELF
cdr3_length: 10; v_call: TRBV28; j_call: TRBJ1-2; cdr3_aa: ASSLSRGGYT
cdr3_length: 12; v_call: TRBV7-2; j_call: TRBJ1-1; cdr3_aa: ASSNQGTGAEAF
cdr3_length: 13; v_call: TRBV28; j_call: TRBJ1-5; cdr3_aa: ASSYPGNSNQPQH
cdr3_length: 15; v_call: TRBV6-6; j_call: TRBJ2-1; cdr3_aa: ASSPLQLAGTYNEQF
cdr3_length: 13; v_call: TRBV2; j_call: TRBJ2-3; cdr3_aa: ASRDTSRLTDTQY
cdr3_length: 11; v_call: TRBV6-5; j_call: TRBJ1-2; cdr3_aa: ASGTGAPKGYT
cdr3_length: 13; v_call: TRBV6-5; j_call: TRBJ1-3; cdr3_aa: ASIPTPSSGNTIY
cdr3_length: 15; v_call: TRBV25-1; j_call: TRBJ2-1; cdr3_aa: ASSRPGLAGRGGEQF
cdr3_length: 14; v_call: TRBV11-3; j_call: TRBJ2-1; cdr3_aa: ASSLDSRQANNEQF
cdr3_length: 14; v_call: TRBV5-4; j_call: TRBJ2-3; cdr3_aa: ASSLGLAGPEDTQY
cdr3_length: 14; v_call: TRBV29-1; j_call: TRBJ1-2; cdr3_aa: SVDGTPNRGNYGYT
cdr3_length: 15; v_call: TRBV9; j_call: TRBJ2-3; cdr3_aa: ASSEGTSGGPPDTQY
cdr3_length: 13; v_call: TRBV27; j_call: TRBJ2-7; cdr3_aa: ASSPPGLAANEQY
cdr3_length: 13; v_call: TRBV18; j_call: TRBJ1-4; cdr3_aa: ASSPPGQGGEKLF
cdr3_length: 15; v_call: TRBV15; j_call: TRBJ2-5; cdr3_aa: ATSRDWRIQGGETQY